What follows is one TCR beta chain and its context. Participant-reported clinical history was the basis for cohort assignment. Each recovered donor of Cohort 3 presented with two negative PCRs, clearance, or symptom resolution. This CDR3 contains 17 residues. Trimming cost V 5 bases and J 1 base; bases outside gene matches: 9. The germline V gene encodes CDR1 SEHNR and CDR2 FQNEAQ (reference sequence). This sample stems from a study of blood T cell repertoires in COVID-19. Assay: immunoSEQ multiplex PCR; the TCRdb copy retains only in-frame clones and omits some. The table has some 130,000 clones, around nine tenths seen once.

The chain combines TRBV7-9 with TRBJ1-1, with 11 positions matching TRBD1. This TCR derives from a woman between 45 and 60 years old who had recovered from COVID-19. Sample: PBMCs or T cells enriched from blood (not recorded which). CDR3 loop: CASSPDFGTGGNTEAFF. In DNA, the CDR3 is TGTGCCAGCAGCCCGGATTTTGGGACAGGGGGGAACACTGAAGCTTTCTTT.